These 12 T cell receptor beta chains came from one sample sequenced in a study of technical replicates of blood from several donors. Measured with immunoSEQ multiplex PCR; TCRdb has only the in-frame clones, and not every one. The sample carries more than 95,000 clones, roughly 96% recorded once. Input material: T cells isolated from PBMCs. The receptors were gathered from a human donor in good health.

The J gene is TRBJ2-7, the V gene TRBV30; D is unclear. CDR1 and CDR2 from the germline V gene are GTSNPN and SVGIG (reference sequence). The V end lost 5 bases, the J end lost 2 bases, and 13 bases lay between the germline ends. The CDR3 has 13 amino acids. This CDR3 is CAWSTGGTYEQYF. The CDR3 nucleotides are TGTGCCTGGTCGACTGGCGGAACCTACGAGCAGTACTTC. Variable domain in full (rest from reference TRBV30 and TRBJ2-7): SQTIHQWPATLVQPVGSPLSLECTVEGTSNPNLYWYRQAAGRGLQLLFYSVGIGQISSEVPQNLSASRPQDRQFILSSKKLLLSDSGFYLCAWSTGGTYEQYFGPGTRLTVT.

The chain recombines TRBV7-9 with TRBJ1-4; 10 nucleotides align to TRBD1. The CDR3 runs to 14 residues. Looked up from germline, CDR1 is SEHNR and CDR2 is FQNEAQ (reference sequence). Germline trimming cut 4 bases from V and 10 bases from J; bases unmatched to any gene: 6. For the CDR3, the DNA is TGTGCCAGCAGCTCGCTTCGGGACAGGGGAAAACTGTTTTTT. Amino acids: CASSSLRDRGKLFF.

Details on this clone: The DNA is omitted, as the CDR3 cannot be located on it reliably, and the CDR3 follows TCRdb's listing. This rearrangement joins TRBV6-5 to TRBJ1-2. The CDR3 is made up of 13 amino acids, end residues included. Germline V gives CDR1 MNHEY, CDR2 SVGAGI. CDR3 sequence reads: CASRLSLDSGYTF.

The rearrangement uses TRBV7-9 and TRBJ2-1; D not certain. CDR3 length: 13 residues. Germline CDR1 is SEHNR and CDR2 is FQNEAQ (reference sequence). Trimming removed 5 bases at V and 7 bases at J, with 12 bases between. This CDR3 reads CASSPESKNEQFF. CDR3 DNA sequence: TGTGCCAGCAGCCCGGAGTCGAAGAATGAGCAGTTCTTC.

V is TRBV28 and J is TRBJ1-2; TRBD1 matches 9 bases. Germline loops: CDR1 MDHEN, CDR2 SYDVKM. The CDR3 is 12 amino acids. V shed 6 bases, J shed 8 bases, and the junction held 4 bases outside the gene matches. The CDR3 DNA reads TGTGCCAGCAGACCGGACAGGGGCGGCTACACCTTC. Translated, it gives CASRPDRGGYTF.

The chain recombines TRBV4-2 with TRBJ2-1; D possibly corresponds to TRBD2 (6 bases). Germline loops: CDR1 LGHNA, CDR2 YNFKEQ. V gave up 0 bases and J gave up 4 bases, with 13 bases separating them. This CDR3 is built from 16 residues. CDR3 sequence: CASSQEPGESYNEQFF. CDR3 coding DNA: TGTGCCAGCAGCCAAGAACCGGGGGAATCGTACAATGAGCAGTTCTTC.

The chain recombines TRBV19 with TRBJ1-6; D gene unclear. Looked up from germline, CDR1 is LNHDA and CDR2 is SQIVND (reference sequence). V dropped 3 bases and J dropped 6 bases, with 6 bases sitting between them. The CDR3 consists of 13 residues. As DNA, the CDR3 is TGTGCCAGTAGTATGGCGGGTAATTCACCCCTCCACTTT. It yields the protein CASSMAGNSPLHF. Looking up the rest from reference TRBV19 and TRBJ1-6 gives the full variable domain: DGGITQSPKYLFRKEGQNVTLSCEQNLNHDAMYWYRQDPGQGLRLIYYSQIVNDFQKGDIAEGYSVSREKKESFPLTVTSAQKNPTAFYLCASSMAGNSPLHFGNGTRLTVT.

V and J are TRBV7-6 and TRBJ2-6; tentative D call: TRBD2 (7 bases). This CDR3 has 17 residues. Germline CDR1 reads SGHVS; CDR2 reads FNYEAQ. Trimming cost V 1 base and J 2 bases, with 12 bases left between them. The CDR3 is CASSLVGGLAGANVLTF. The CDR3 DNA follows: TGTGCCAGCAGCTTAGTGGGGGGGCTGGCTGGGGCCAACGTCCTGACTTTC.

The J gene is TRBJ2-5, the V gene TRBV4-1; no reliable D call. The CDR3 covers 15 residues. Trimming took 0 bases from V and 0 from J, leaving 8 bases between them. Germline V gene data show CDR1 as MGHRA and CDR2 as YSYEKL. Written as DNA, the CDR3 is TGCGCCAGCAGCCAAGAAGTATACTACCAAGAGACCCAGTACTTC. It specifies CASSQEVYYQETQYF.

The chain joins TRBV9 to TRBJ2-2, with 8 bases matching TRBD1. The CDR3 loop spans 18 amino acids. With 3 bases clipped from V and 0 bases from J, the junction kept 10 bases outside the gene matches. Germline V CDR1 and CDR2: SGDLS, YYNGEE. CDR3: CASSGRQGRPANTGELFF. The CDR3 region has the DNA TGTGCCAGCAGCGGTCGACAGGGGAGACCAGCGAACACCGGGGAGCTGTTTTTT.

This clone was observed a single time. The genes are TRBV6-1 and TRBJ1-5, with 8 bases that match TRBD1. The CDR3 loop spans 19 amino acids. CDR1 and CDR2 (germline): MNHNS, SASEGT. V lost 0 bases and J lost 0; bases outside the gene matches: 10. The CDR3 coding sequence is TGTGCCAGCAGTGAAGCGCTTGGGACAGGACAATATAGCAATCAGCCCCAGCATTTT. This sequence encodes CASSEALGTGQYSNQPQHF.

The V gene is TRBV9, the J gene TRBJ2-7, with 9 positions matching TRBD2. Germline lookup yields CDR1 SGDLS and CDR2 YYNGEE. The CDR3 consists of 15 residues. The J segment lost 4 bases and the V segment lost 4 bases, leaving 9 bases of the junction unmatched. The CDR3 DNA follows: TGTGCCAGCAGCCCAACCCCTAGCGGGGTGTACGAGCAGTACTTC. This encodes CASSPTPSGVYEQYF. Drawing the rest from reference TRBV9 and TRBJ2-7, the complete variable domain is DSGVTQTPKHLITATGQRVTLRCSPRSGDLSVYWYQQSLDQGLQFLIQYYNGEERAKGNILERFSAQQFPDLHSELNLSSLELGDSALYFCASSPTPSGVYEQYFGPGTRLTVT.